The 9 T cell receptor beta chains below were found in one sample sequenced in a study of early T cells in non-severe SARS-CoV-2 infection. TCRdb redid the calling of the 5' RACE reads with MiXCR, one entry per CDR3 protein. This table holds over 80,000 distinct CDR3 sequences, 12% found once. This specimen consisted of whole blood, obtained at baseline. The receptors here all came from an adult who was a healthcare worker with PCR-confirmed SARS-CoV-2 infection or an uninfected control (not recorded which).

The chain combines TRBV4-1 with TRBJ1-4; D is undetermined. The CDR3 extends over 15 amino acids. Germline V CDR1 and CDR2: MGHRA, YSYEKL. With 1 base removed from V and 3 bases from J, the gap between germline ends came to 9 bases. The CDR3 reads CASSQVDWPNEKLFF. In nucleotides, the CDR3 is TGCGCCAGCAGCCAAGTGGACTGGCCTAATGAAAAACTGTTTTTT.

The rearrangement uses TRBV19 and TRBJ2-3; 7 bases line up with TRBD1. CDR3 length equals 14 residues. The germline CDR1 and CDR2 sequences are LNHDA and SQIVND (reference sequence). Trimming removed 3 bases from V and 1 base from J; junction bases left unmatched: 1. CDR3 residues: CASSIDRGTDTQYF. DNA for the CDR3: TGTGCCAGTAGTATCGACAGGGGCACAGATACGCAGTATTTT.

The chain joins TRBV9 to TRBJ2-3; D gene ambiguous. The CDR3 is 14 residues long. Trimming pared 2 bases from V and 3 bases from J, leaving 10 bases between. Germline V gene data show CDR1 as SGDLS and CDR2 as YYNGEE. The CDR3 loop reads CASSVDPMTDTQYF. CDR3 nucleotide sequence: TGTGCCAGCAGCGTCGACCCTATGACAGATACGCAGTATTTT.

This clonotype was detected only a few times. This sequence joins TRBV18 and TRBJ1-2, with D uncertain. The CDR3 covers 14 residues. Between the trimmed V and J ends, which lost 2 bases and 5 bases, there was a span of 12 bases. Germline assignment: CDR1 KGHSH and CDR2 LQKENI. The CDR3 sequence: CASSPMAADYGYTF. The CDR3 region has the DNA TGTGCCAGCTCACCAATGGCGGCAGATTATGGCTACACCTTC. Supplemented by reference TRBV18 and TRBJ1-2, the full variable domain reads NAGVMQNPRHLVRRRGQEARLRCSPMKGHSHVYWYRQLPEEGLKFMVYLQKENIIDESGMPKERFSAEFPKEGPSILRIQQVVRGDSAAYFCASSPMAADYGYTFGSGTRLTVV.

This clonotype showed up many times. An end of the junction differs from the germline gene, which may be a read error. The gene calls are TRBV20-1 and TRBJ1-5; a weak D match, TRBD1 (5 bases). The CDR3 loop spans 13 amino acids. CDR1 is DFQATT and CDR2 is SNEGSKA in the germline V gene (reference sequence). CDR3 bases: TGCAGTGCTGGGACGTCGAACAATCGGCCCCAGCATTTT. It yields the protein CSAGTSNNRPQHF.

This clonotype has a handful of counts. The J gene is TRBJ2-5, the V gene TRBV5-1; D gene unclear. The CDR3 is 13 residues long. Germline CDR1 and CDR2: SGHRS and YFSETQ. V was trimmed by 0 bases and J by 3 bases, leaving 6 bases between them. The CDR3 spells CASSLGLKETQYF. The CDR3 nucleotides read TGCGCCAGCAGCTTGGGTCTCAAAGAGACCCAGTACTTC.

This clonotype was counted ten times or more. V and J are TRBV18 and TRBJ2-7; D ambiguous. V shed 1 base and J shed 0 bases, with 10 bases lying between them. This CDR3 has 15 amino acids. Germline V lookup: CDR1 KGHSH, CDR2 LQKENI. DNA for the CDR3: TGTGCCAGCTCACCACTTAGGGCAGTCTCCTACGAGCAGTACTTC. Translating gives CASSPLRAVSYEQYF.

This clonotype was seen at least ten times. The chain carries TRBV4-2 and TRBJ2-6; 10 nucleotides line up with TRBD2. J lost 4 bases, V lost 0 bases, and 9 bases had no gene match. The CDR3 totals 19 residues. CDR1 LGHNA and CDR2 YNFKEQ come from the germline V gene. CDR3 amino acids: CASSQEPLAGAVGANVLTF. The CDR3 DNA follows: TGTGCCAGCAGCCAAGAGCCGCTAGCGGGAGCGGTAGGGGCCAACGTCCTGACTTTC.

The chain has TRBV3-1 and TRBJ1-6; the match to TRBD1 covers 7 bases. J was trimmed by 4 bases and V by 4 bases; bases with no gene match: 4. CDR1 LGHDT and CDR2 YNNKEL come from the germline V gene (reference sequence). The CDR3 spans 15 residues. The CDR3 DNA sequence: TGTGCCAGCAGCCCAAGGGGACAGTATAATTCACCCCTCCACTTT. It specifies CASSPRGQYNSPLHF. Supplemented by reference TRBV3-1 and TRBJ1-6, the full variable domain reads DTAVSQTPKYLVTQMGNDKSIKCEQNLGHDTMYWYKQDSKKFLKIMFSYNNKELIINETVPNRFSPKSPDKAHLNLHINSLELGDSAVYFCASSPRGQYNSPLHFGNGTRLTVT.